The text below deals with one T cell receptor (beta chain). The CDR3 length is 12 residues. Germline CDR1 reads MDHEN; CDR2 reads SYDVKM. Trimming left V 9 bases short and J 7 bases short, with 16 bases between. Sequencing was performed with immunoSEQ multiplex PCR; in TCRdb, only in-frame clones are kept and a portion is missing. The sample carries some 160,000 clones, approximately 90% recorded once. The entry originates in a study of blood T cell repertoires in COVID-19. The TCR comes from a man between 50 and 59 years old who had recovered from COVID-19. This rearrangement joins TRBV28 to TRBJ2-7; D possibly corresponds to TRBD1 (5 bases). The source material was peripheral blood. DNA of the CDR3: TGTGCCAGTCAAGGGGTTCTGAGAGAGCAGTACTTC. It specifies CASQGVLREQYF.